The 13 T cell receptor beta chains given below trace back to one sample, sequenced in a study of breast tumors, draining lymph nodes, adjacent tissues. Axillary draining lymph nodes of breast cancer patients supplied the node samples. TCRdb processed the multiplex PCR reads anew with MiXCR; each CDR3 protein has one entry. Found here are under 150,000 distinct CDR3 sequences, 20% of them singletons; the top ten hold under 4.5%. The sequencing sample was made of axillary lymph node tissue. Receptors originate from a female donor with breast cancer. Some clones in this sample may be carry-over from other donors' samples.

The table lists this clonotype with many counts. This sequence joins TRBV20-1 and TRBJ2-6, with D possibly being TRBD1 (5 bases). Germline assignment: CDR1 DFQATT and CDR2 SNEGSKA (reference sequence). The V and J ends lost 6 bases and 2 bases respectively, with 23 bases between them. The CDR3 covers 18 residues. CDR3 DNA: TGCAGTGCATCCCCAGCACAAGGGGTGGCGCCTGGGGCCAACGTCCTGACTTTC. This sequence encodes CSASPAQGVAPGANVLTF.

Ten or more counts support this clonotype. The chain employs TRBV5-1 and TRBJ2-1; TRBD2 might be the D (5 bases). CDR1 and CDR2 (germline): SGHRS, YFSETQ. This CDR3 comprises 14 residues. The V end was cut by 1 base, the J end by 4 bases, with 9 bases between. The CDR3 region is CASSLSGSYNEQFF. The CDR3 DNA follows: TGCGCCAGCAGCTTGAGTGGGAGTTACAATGAGCAGTTCTTC.

This clonotype has at least ten counts. The chain is built from TRBV30 and TRBJ1-2, with D tentatively TRBD1 (6 bases). Germline values: CDR1 GTSNPN, CDR2 SVGIG (reference sequence). The CDR3 has 13 amino acids. Trimming stripped 4 bases from V and 3 bases from J, with 12 bases between. CDR3 protein: CAWKAGEDYGYTF. DNA of the CDR3: TGTGCCTGGAAGGCAGGGGAAGACTATGGCTACACCTTC. Looking up the rest from reference TRBV30 and TRBJ1-2 gives the full variable domain: SQTIHQWPATLVQPVGSPLSLECTVEGTSNPNLYWYRQAAGRGLQLLFYSVGIGQISSEVPQNLSASRPQDRQFILSSKKLLLSDSGFYLCAWKAGEDYGYTFGSGTRLTVV.

A remark on this clonotype: A read error may account for a junction end that differs from germline. The chain employs TRBV11-2 and TRBJ2-1, with 7 bases that match TRBD2. The CDR3 totals 17 residues. Germline loops: CDR1 SGHAT, CDR2 FQNNGV. CDR3 amino acids: CASSGQLGAGPRNEQSF. The CDR3 coding sequence is TGTGCCAGCAGCGGCCAACTGGGAGCGGGACCCCGCAATGAGCAGTCCTTC.

A remark on this clonotype: Possible read error: a much larger clone is one base away. V gene TRBV27 combines with J gene TRBJ2-7; 12 nucleotides align to TRBD2. The CDR3 covers 16 residues. The V segment lost 5 bases and the J segment 2 bases; nucleotides outside the gene matches: 7. Germline CDR1 is MNHEY and CDR2 is SMNVEV (reference sequence). The CDR3 reads CASSLGLAGTPYEQYF. CDR3 bases: TGTGCCAGCAGTCTCGGACTAGCGGGGACCCCCTACGAGCAGTACTTC.

This clonotype came up many times. The chain employs TRBV3-1 and TRBJ2-7; D unclear. Between the trimmed V and J ends, which lost 1 base and 1 base, there was a span of 8 bases. Germline V gives CDR1 LGHDT, CDR2 YNNKEL (reference sequence). CDR3 length: 14 residues. The CDR3 region is CASSQGGTSYEQYF. CDR3 DNA sequence: TGTGCCAGCAGCCAAGGAGGCACGTCCTACGAGCAGTACTTC.

The J gene is TRBJ2-4, the V gene TRBV19; D gene uncertain. Deletions cut 4 bases from V and 0 bases from J, with 4 bases between. CDR1 is LNHDA and CDR2 is SQIVND in the germline V gene (reference sequence). The length of the CDR3 is 13 residues. The CDR3, as DNA: TGTGCCAGTAGTAGAGAAGCCAAAAACATTCAGTACTTC. It yields the protein CASSREAKNIQYF.

This clonotype has ten or more counts. The chain uses TRBV5-5 and TRBJ1-2; D gene ambiguous. The CDR3 runs 15 residues. CDR1 is SGHKS, CDR2 YYEKEE, per germline (reference sequence). V was pared by 0 bases and J by 4 bases, with 13 bases between. The CDR3 region has the DNA TGTGCCAGCAGCTTGGTTCTAGGCCAGATCTATGGCTACACCTTC. It encodes CASSLVLGQIYGYTF.

This clonotype was found a few times. This chain connects TRBV18 to TRBJ2-1; tentative D call: TRBD1 (5 bases). This CDR3 has 13 amino acids. Trimming took 5 bases from V and 7 from J, leaving 12 bases between them. Germline assignment: CDR1 KGHSH and CDR2 LQKENI. DNA for the CDR3: TGTGCCAGCTCAGGAATGGCAGGGAATGAGCAGTTCTTC. This codes for CASSGMAGNEQFF.

This clonotype appeared many times. The CDR3 loop reads CASSPRTWGLNSPLHF. The CDR3 coding sequence is TGTGCCAGCAGCCCCCGCACATGGGGGTTGAATTCACCCCTCCACTTT. V and J are TRBV11-2 and TRBJ1-6; a weak D match, TRBD1 (5 bases). Germline V gene sequence: CDR1 SGHAT, CDR2 FQNNGV. The length of the CDR3 is 16 residues. V lost 5 bases and J lost 7, with 18 bases in between.

This clonotype was seen at least ten times. The chain carries TRBV12-3 or TRBV12-4 and TRBJ2-7, with D tentatively TRBD1 (6 bases). This CDR3 has 13 residues. Trimming left V 3 bases short and J 7 bases short, with 13 bases between. The CDR3 loop reads CASSFSGAQEQYF. In DNA, the CDR3 is TGTGCCAGCAGTTTTTCAGGGGCCCAGGAGCAGTACTTC.

A few counts support this clonotype. The rearrangement joins TRBV18 to TRBJ1-5, with 10 positions matching TRBD1. The trim removed 4 bases at V and 4 bases at J, leaving 4 bases unmatched. The CDR3 totals 15 residues. Germline values: CDR1 KGHSH, CDR2 LQKENI. The CDR3 is CASSLVDRGNQPQHF. CDR3 sequence (DNA): TGTGCCAGCTCACTTGTGGACAGGGGGAATCAGCCCCAGCATTTT.

This clonotype appeared many times. This chain connects TRBV19 to TRBJ2-5; 8 positions agree with TRBD1. After removal of 4 bases from V and 1 base from J, the junction contained 5 bases not matched to a gene. Germline lookup yields CDR1 LNHDA and CDR2 SQIVND (reference sequence). The CDR3 extends over 15 amino acids. CDR3 amino acids: CASSRGTGLQETQYF. The DNA for the CDR3 is TGTGCCAGTAGTAGAGGGACAGGCCTCCAAGAGACCCAGTACTTC.